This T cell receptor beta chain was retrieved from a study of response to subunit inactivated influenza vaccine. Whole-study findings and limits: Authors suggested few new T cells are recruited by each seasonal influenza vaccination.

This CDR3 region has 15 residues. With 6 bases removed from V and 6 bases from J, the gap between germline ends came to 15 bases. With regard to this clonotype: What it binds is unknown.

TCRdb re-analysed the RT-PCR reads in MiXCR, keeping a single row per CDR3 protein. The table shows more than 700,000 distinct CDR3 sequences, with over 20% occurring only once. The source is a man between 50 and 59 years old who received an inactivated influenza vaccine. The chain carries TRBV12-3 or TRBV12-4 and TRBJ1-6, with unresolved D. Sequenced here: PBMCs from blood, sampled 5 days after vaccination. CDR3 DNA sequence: TGTGCCAGCAGGTCTCAAGGCGACCGTAATTCACCCCTCCACTTT. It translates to CASRSQGDRNSPLHF.